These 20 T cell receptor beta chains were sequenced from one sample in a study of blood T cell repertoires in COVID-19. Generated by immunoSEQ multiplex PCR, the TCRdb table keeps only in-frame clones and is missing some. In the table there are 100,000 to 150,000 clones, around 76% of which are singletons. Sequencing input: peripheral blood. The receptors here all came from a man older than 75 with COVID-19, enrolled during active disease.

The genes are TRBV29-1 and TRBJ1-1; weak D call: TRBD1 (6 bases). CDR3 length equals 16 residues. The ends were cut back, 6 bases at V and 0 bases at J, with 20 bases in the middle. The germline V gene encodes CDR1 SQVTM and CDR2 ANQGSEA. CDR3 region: CSVGGGWLSLNTEAFF. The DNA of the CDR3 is TGCAGCGTAGGGGGGGGCTGGCTAAGTCTGAACACTGAAGCTTTCTTT.

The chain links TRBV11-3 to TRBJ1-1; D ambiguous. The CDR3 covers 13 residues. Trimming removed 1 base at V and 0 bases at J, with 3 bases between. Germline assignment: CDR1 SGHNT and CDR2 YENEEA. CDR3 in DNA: TGTGCCAGCAGCTTAGCGGTGAACACTGAAGCTTTCTTT. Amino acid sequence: CASSLAVNTEAFF.

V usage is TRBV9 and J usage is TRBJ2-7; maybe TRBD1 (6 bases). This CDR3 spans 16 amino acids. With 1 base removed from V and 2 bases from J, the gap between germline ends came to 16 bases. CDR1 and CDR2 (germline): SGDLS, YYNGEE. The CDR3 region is CASSVWDTSLPYEQYF. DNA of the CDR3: TGTGCCAGCAGCGTATGGGACACCTCCCTACCCTACGAGCAGTACTTC.

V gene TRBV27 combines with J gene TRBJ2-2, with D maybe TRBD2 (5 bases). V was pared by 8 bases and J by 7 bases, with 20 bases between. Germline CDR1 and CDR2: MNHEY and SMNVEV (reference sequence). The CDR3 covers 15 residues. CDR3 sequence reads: CASGHLGKSGGELFF. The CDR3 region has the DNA TGTGCCAGCGGCCACCTCGGGAAGAGCGGCGGGGAGCTGTTTTTT.

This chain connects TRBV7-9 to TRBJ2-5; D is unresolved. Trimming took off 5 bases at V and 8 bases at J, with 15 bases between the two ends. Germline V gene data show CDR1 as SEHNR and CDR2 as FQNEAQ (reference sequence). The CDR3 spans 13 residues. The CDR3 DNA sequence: TGTGCCAGCAGCCCCCGCGATCGATCCACCCAGTACTTC. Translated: CASSPRDRSTQYF. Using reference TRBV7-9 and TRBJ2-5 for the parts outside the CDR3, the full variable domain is DTGVSQNPRHKITKRGQNVTFRCDPISEHNRLYWYRQTLGQGPEFLTYFQNEAQLEKSRLLSDRFSAERPKGSFSTLEIQRTEQGDSAMYLCASSPRDRSTQYFGPGTRLLVL.

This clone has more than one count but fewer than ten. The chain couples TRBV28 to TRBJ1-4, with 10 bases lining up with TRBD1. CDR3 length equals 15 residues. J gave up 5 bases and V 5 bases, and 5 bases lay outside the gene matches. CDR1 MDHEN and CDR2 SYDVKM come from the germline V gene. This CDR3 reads CASSPAGQGNEKLFF. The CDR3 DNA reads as TGTGCCAGCAGTCCCGCGGGACAGGGGAATGAAAAACTGTTTTTT.

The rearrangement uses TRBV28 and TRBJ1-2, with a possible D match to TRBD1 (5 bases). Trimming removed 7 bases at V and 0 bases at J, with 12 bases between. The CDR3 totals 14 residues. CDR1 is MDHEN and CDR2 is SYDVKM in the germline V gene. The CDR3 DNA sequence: TGTGCCAGCACCCCCATGACAGCTAACTATGGCTACACCTTC. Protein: CASTPMTANYGYTF.

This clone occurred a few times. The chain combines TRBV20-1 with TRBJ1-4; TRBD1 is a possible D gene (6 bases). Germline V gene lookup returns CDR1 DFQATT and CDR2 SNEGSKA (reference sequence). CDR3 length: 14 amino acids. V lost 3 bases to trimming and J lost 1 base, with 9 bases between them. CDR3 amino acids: CSASRGGTNEKLFF. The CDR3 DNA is TGCAGTGCTAGTAGGGGGGGAACTAATGAAAAACTGTTTTTT.

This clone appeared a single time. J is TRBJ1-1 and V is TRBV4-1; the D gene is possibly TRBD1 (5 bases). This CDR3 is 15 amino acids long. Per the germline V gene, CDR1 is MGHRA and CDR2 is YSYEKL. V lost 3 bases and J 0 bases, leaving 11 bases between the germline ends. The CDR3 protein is CASSHRQRMNTEAFF. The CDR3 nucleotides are TGCGCCAGCAGCCACCGACAGCGAATGAACACTGAAGCTTTCTTT.

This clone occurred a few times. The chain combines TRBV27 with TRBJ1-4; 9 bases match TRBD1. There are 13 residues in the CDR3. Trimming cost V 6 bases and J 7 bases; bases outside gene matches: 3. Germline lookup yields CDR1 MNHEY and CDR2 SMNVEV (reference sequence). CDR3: CASRVTGGEKLFF. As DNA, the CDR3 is TGTGCCAGCAGGGTGACAGGGGGTGAAAAACTGTTTTTT.

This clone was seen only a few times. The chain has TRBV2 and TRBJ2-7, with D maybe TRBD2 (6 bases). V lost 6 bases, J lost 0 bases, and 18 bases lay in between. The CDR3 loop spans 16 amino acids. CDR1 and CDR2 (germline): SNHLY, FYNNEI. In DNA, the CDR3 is TGTGCCAGCAGCGGGGGACCCGGGACGGCCTCCTACGAGCAGTACTTC. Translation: CASSGGPGTASYEQYF.

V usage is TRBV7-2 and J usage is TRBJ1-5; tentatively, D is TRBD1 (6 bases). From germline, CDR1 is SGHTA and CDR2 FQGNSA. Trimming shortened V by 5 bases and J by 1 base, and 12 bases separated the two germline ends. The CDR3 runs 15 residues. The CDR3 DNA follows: TGTGCCAGCAGCCTTCGACAGGCAAGCAATCAGCCCCAGCATTTT. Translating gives CASSLRQASNQPQHF.

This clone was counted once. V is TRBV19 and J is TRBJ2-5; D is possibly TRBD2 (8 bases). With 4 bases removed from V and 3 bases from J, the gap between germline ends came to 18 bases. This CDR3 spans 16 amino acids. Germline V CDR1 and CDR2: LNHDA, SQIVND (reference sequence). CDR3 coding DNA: TGTGCCAGTAGTACGGGGGGGACAGCCCTTAAAGAGACCCAGTACTTC. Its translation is CASSTGGTALKETQYF.

CDR3 sequence (DNA): TGTGCCAGCAGTCCCCTAGGACAGGGGGCGAAAAGCAATCAGCCCCAGCATTTT. Translating it yields CASSPLGQGAKSNQPQHF. The chain combines TRBV6-6 with TRBJ1-5; 11 positions agree with TRBD1. The CDR3 consists of 18 residues. The junction had 10 bases not matched to a gene; V was cut back by 5 bases and J by 1 base. The germline V gene has CDR1 MNHNY and CDR2 SVGAGI (reference sequence).

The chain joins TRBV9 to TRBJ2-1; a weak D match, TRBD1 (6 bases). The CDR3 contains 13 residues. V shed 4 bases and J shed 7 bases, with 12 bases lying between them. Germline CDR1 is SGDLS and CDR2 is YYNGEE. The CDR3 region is CASSLFQGNEQFF. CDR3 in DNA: TGTGCCAGCAGCCTTTTCCAGGGGAATGAGCAGTTCTTC.

Written as DNA, the CDR3 is TGTGCCAGCACCACTAGCGGGATGAGGTACAATGAGCAGTTCTTC. Its protein is CASTTSGMRYNEQFF. The chain carries TRBV6-4 and TRBJ2-1; 10 bases align to TRBD2. The CDR3 is made up of 15 amino acids. Germline V CDR1 and CDR2: MRHNA, SNTAGT. The trim removed 7 bases at V and 4 bases at J, leaving 7 bases unmatched.

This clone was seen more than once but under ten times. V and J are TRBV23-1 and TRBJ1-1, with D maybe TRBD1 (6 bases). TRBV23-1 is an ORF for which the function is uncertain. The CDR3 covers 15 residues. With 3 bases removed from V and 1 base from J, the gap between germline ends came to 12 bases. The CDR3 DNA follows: TGCGCCAGCAGTCATCGAAACAGGGCGAACACTGAAGCTTTCTTT. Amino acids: CASSHRNRANTEAFF.

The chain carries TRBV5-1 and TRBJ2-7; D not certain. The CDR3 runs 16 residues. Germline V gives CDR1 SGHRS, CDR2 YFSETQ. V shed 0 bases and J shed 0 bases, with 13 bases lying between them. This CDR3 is CASSLASDTYSYEQYF. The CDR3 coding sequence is TGCGCCAGCAGCTTGGCCTCTGACACGTACTCCTACGAGCAGTACTTC.

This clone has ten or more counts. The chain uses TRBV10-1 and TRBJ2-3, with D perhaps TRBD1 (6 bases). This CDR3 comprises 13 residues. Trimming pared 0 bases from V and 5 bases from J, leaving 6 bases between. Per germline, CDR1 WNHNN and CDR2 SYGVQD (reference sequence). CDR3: CASSESGGDTQYF. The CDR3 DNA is TGCGCCAGCAGTGAGTCAGGGGGAGATACGCAGTATTTT.

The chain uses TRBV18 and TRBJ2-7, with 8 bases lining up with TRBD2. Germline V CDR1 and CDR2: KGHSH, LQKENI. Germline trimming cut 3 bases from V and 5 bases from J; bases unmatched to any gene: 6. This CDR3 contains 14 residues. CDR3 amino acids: CASSPRTSLDEQYF. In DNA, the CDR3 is TGTGCCAGCTCACCTAGGACTAGCCTTGACGAGCAGTACTTC.